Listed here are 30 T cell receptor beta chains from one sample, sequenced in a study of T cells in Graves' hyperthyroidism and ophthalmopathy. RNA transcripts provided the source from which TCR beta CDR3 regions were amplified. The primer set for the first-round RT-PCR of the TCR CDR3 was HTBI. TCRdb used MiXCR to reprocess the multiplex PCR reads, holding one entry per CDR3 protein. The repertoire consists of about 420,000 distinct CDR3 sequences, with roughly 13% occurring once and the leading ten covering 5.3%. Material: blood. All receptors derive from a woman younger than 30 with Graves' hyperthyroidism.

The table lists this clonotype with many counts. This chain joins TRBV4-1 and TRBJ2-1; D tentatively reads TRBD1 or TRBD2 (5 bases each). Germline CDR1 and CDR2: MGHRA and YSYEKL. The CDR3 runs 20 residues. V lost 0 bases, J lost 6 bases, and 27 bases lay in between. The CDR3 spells CASSQDGGPEGGLVANEQFF. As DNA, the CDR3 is TGCGCCAGCAGCCAAGATGGGGGACCCGAAGGTGGTCTAGTTGCCAATGAGCAGTTCTTC.

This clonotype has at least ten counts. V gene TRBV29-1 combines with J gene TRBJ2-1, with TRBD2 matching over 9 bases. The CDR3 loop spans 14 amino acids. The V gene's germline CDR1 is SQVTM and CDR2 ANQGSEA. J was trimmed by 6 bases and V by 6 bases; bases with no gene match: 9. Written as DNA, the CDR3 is TGCAGCGTAATAGCGGGAGTATTGGGCAATGAGCAGTTCTTC. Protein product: CSVIAGVLGNEQFF.

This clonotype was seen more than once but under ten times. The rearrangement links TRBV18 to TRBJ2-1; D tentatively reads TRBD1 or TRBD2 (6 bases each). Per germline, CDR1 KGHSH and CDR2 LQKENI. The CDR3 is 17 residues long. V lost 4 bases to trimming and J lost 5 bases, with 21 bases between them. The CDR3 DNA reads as TGTGCCAGCTCACTCGTGACAGGCCGCGGGGACAACAATGAGCAGTTCTTC. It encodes CASSLVTGRGDNNEQFF.

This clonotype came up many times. CDR3 sequence: CASSFTGGKTQYF. Here the CDR3 DNA reads TGTGCCAGCAGCTTTACAGGCGGAAAGACCCAGTACTTC. The genes are TRBV27 and TRBJ2-5; D is perhaps TRBD1 (5 bases). V was trimmed by 6 bases and J by 6 bases, leaving 14 bases between them. Germline CDR1 reads MNHEY; CDR2 reads SMNVEV (reference sequence). The CDR3 loop spans 13 amino acids.

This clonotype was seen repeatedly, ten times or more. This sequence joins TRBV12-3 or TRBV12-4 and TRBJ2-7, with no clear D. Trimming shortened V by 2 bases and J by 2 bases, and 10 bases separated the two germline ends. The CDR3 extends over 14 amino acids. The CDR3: CASSLRSVTYEQYF. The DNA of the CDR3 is TGTGCCAGCAGTTTACGTTCAGTCACCTACGAGCAGTACTTC.

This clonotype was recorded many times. CDR3 in DNA: TGCGCCAGCAGTGTCGACAGGTTAAACACTGAAGCTTTCTTT. Translated: CASSVDRLNTEAFF. The chain joins TRBV10-2 to TRBJ1-1, with D possibly being TRBD1 (6 bases). Germline V CDR1 and CDR2: WSHSY, SAAADI. The CDR3 spans 14 residues. The V gene lost 4 bases and the J gene lost 2 bases, with 11 bases spanning the gap.

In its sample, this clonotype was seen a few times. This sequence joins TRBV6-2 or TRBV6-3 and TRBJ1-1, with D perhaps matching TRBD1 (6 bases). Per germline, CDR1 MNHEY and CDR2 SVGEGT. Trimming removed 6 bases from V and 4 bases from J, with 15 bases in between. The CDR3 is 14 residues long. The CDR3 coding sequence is TGTGCCAGCAGACTCTCCACAGGGACCACTGAAGCTTTCTTT. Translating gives CASRLSTGTTEAFF.

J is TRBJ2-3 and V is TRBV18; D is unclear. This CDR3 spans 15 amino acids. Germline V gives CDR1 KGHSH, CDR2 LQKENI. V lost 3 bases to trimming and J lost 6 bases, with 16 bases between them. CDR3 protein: CASSPPVSNTDTQYF. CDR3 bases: TGTGCCAGCTCACCTCCGGTTTCCAACACGGATACGCAGTATTTT.

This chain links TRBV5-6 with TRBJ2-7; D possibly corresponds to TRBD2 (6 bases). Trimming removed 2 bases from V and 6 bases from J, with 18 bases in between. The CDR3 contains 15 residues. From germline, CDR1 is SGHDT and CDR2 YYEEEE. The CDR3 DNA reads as TGTGCCAGCAGCTTATTAGGAGGGATTGGGTCCGAGCAGTACTTC. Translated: CASSLLGGIGSEQYF.

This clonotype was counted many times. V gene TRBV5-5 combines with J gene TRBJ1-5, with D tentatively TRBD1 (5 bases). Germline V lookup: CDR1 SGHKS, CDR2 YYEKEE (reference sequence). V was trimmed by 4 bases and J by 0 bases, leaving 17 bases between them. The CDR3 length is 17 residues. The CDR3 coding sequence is TGTGCCAGCAGCACGTCAGGGATGCTCAATAGCAATCAGCCCCAGCATTTT. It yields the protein CASSTSGMLNSNQPQHF.

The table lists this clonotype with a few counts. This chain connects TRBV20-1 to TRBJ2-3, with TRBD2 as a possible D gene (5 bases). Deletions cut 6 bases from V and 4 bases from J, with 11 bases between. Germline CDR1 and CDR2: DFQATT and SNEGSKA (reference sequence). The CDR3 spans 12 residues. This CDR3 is CSANSSPDTQYF. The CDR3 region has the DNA TGCAGTGCCAACTCTAGCCCAGATACGCAGTATTTT.

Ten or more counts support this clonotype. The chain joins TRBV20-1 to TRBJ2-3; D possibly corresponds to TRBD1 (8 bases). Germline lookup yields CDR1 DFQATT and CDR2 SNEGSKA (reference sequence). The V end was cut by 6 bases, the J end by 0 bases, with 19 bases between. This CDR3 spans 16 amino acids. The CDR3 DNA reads TGCAGTGCACCTTCGGGGGGACAGGTTAGCACAGATACGCAGTATTTT. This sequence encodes CSAPSGGQVSTDTQYF.

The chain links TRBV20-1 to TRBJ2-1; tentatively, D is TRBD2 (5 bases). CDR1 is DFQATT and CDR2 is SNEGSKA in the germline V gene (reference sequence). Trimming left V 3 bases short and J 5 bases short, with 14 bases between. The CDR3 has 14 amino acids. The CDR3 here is CSARDFSTHNEQFF. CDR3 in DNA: TGCAGTGCTAGGGACTTTTCAACCCACAATGAGCAGTTCTTC.

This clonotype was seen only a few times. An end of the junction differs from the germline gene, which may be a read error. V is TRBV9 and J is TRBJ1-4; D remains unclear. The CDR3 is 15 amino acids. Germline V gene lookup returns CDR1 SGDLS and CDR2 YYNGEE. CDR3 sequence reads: CASSPYESLNEKLLF. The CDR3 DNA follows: TGTGCCAGCAGCCCCTATGAAAGCCTTAATGAAAAACTGCTTTTT.

The CDR3 protein is CASSVGQGNYYEQYF. DNA of the CDR3: TGTGCCAGTAGTGTCGGACAGGGCAATTACTACGAGCAGTACTTC. The chain recombines TRBV19 with TRBJ2-7, with 8 positions matching TRBD1. CDR3 length: 15 residues. The germline gives CDR1 LNHDA, CDR2 SQIVND (reference sequence). Trimming at V came to 5 bases and at J to 3 bases, leaving 9 bases not matched to a gene.

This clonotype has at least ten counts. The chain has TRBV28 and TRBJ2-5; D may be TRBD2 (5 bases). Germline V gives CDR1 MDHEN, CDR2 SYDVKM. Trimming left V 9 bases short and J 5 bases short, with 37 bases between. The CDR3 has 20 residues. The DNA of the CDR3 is TGTGCCAGTACACGACCCCTTGAGGGTGAGGCGCGAAGAAAATGGGAGACCCAGTACTTC. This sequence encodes CASTRPLEGEARRKWETQYF.

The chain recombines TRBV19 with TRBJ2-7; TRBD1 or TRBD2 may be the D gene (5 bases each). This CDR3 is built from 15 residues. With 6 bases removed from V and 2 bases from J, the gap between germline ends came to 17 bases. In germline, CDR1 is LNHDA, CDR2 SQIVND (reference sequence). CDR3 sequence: CASRPKLGAPYEQYF. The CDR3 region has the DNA TGTGCCAGTAGGCCCAAGCTCGGGGCTCCCTACGAGCAGTACTTC.

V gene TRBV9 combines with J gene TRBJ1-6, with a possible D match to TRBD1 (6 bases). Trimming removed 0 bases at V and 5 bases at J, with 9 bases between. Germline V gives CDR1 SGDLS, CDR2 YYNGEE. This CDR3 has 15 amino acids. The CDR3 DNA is TGTGCCAGCAGCGTAGTGGGGGCGGATAATTCACCCCTCCACTTT. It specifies CASSVVGADNSPLHF.

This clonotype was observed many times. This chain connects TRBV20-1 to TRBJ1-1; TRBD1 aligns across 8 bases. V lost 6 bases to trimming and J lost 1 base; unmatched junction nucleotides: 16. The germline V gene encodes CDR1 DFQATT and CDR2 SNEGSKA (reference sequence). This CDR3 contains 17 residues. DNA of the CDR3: TGCAGTGCGCATGGGGTGGCAGGGGGCCTTTCGAACACTGAAGCTTTCTTT. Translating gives CSAHGVAGGLSNTEAFF.

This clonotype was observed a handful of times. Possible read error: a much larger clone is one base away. CDR3 sequence reads: CASSRTADSETQYF. CDR3 nucleotides: TGTGCCAGCAGCAGGACAGCCGACTCAGAGACCCAGTACTTC. This chain links TRBV7-2 with TRBJ2-5; D might be TRBD1 (6 bases). With 5 bases removed from V and 4 bases from J, the gap between germline ends came to 14 bases. In germline, CDR1 is SGHTA, CDR2 FQGNSA. The CDR3 covers 14 residues.

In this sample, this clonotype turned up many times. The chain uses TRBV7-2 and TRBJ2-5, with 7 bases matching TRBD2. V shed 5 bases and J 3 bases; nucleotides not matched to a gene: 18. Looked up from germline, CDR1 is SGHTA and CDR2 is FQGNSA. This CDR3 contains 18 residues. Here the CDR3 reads CASSPRILKHRGEETQYF. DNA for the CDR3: TGTGCCAGCAGCCCGCGTATCCTCAAGCATCGGGGGGAAGAGACCCAGTACTTC.

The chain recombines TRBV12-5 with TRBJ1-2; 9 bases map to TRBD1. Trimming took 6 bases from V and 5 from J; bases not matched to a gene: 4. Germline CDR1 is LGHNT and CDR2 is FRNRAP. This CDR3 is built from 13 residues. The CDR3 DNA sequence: TGTGCTAGTGGCCTGACAGGGGGGTATGGCTACACCTTC. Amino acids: CASGLTGGYGYTF.

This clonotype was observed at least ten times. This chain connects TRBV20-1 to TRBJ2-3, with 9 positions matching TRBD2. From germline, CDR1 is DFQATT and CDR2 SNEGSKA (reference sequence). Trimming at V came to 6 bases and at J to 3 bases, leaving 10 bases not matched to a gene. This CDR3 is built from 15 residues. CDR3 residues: CSAPQVAGETDTQYF. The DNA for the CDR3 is TGCAGTGCCCCTCAGGTAGCGGGAGAAACAGATACGCAGTATTTT.

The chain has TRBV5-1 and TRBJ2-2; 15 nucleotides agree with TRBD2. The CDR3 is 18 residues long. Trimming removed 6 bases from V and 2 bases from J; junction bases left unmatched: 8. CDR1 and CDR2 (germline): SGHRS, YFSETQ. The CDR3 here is CASKSGLAGGYNTGELFF. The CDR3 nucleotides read TGCGCCAGCAAAAGCGGACTAGCGGGAGGGTATAACACCGGGGAGCTGTTTTTT.

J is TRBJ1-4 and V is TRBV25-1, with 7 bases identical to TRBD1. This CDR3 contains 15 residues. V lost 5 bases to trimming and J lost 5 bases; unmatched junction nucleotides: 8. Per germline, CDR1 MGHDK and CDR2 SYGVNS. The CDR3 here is CASSRPGTVNEKLFF. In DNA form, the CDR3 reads TGTGCCAGCAGTCGCCCCGGGACAGTAAATGAAAAACTGTTTTTT.

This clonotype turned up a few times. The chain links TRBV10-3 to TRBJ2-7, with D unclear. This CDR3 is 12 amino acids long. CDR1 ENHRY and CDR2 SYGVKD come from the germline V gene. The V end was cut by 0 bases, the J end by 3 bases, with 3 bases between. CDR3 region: CAISESFYEQYF. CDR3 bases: TGTGCCATCAGTGAGTCATTCTACGAGCAGTACTTC.

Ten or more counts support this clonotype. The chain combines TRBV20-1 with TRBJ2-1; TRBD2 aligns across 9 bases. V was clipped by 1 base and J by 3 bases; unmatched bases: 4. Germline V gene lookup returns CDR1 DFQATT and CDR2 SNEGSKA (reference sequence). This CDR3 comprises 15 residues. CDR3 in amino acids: CSARVLAGDYNEQFF. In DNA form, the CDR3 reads TGCAGTGCTAGAGTCTTAGCGGGGGACTACAATGAGCAGTTCTTC.

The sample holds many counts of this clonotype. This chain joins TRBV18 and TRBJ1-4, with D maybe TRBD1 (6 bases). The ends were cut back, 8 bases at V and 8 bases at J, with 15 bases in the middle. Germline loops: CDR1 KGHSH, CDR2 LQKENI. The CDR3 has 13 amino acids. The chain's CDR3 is CASTRDTNEKLFF. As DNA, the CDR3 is TGTGCCAGCACCCGGGACACCAACGAAAAACTGTTTTTT.

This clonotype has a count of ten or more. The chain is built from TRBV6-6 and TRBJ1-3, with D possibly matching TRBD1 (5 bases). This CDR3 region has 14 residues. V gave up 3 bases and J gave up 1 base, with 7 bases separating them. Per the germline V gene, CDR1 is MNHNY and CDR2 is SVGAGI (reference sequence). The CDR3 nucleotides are TGTGCCAGCAGTTATTCAGGGTCTGGAAACACCATATATTTT. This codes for CASSYSGSGNTIYF.

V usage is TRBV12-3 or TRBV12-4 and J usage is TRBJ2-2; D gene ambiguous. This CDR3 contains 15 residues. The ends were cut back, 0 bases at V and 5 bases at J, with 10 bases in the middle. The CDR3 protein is CASSLARFGTGELFF. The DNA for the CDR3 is TGTGCCAGCAGTTTAGCTCGATTCGGAACCGGGGAGCTGTTTTTT.